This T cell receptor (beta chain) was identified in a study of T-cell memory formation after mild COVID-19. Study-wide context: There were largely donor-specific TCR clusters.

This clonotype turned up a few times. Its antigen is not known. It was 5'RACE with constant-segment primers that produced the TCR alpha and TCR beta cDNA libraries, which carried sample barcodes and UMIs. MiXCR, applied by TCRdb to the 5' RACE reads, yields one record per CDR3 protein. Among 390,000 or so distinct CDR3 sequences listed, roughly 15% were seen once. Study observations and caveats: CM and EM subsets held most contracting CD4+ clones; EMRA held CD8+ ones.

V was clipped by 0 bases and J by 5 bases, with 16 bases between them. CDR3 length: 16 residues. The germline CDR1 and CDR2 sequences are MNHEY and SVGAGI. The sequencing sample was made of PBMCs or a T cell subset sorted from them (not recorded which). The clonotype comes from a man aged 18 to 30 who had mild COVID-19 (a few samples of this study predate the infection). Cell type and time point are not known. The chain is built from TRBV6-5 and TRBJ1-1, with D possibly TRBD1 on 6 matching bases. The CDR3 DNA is TGTGCCAGCAGTTACTCCTCGGTCGGGGGGCGGACTGAAGCTTTCTTT. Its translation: CASSYSSVGGRTEAFF.